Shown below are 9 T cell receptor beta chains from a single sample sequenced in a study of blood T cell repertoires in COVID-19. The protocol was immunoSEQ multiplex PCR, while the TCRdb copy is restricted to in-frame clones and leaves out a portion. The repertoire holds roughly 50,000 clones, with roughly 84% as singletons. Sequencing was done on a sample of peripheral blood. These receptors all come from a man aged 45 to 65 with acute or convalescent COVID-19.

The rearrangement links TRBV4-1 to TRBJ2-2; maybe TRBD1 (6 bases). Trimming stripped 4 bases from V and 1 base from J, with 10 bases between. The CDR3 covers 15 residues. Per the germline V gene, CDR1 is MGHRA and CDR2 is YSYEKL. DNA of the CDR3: TGCGCCAGCAGCCCCTCGGGACAGAACACCGGGGAGCTGTTTTTT. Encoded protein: CASSPSGQNTGELFF.

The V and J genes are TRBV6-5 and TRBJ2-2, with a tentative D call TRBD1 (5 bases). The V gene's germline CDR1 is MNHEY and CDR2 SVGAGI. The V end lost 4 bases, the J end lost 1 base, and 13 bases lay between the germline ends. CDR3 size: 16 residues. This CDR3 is CASSSGGAGNTGELFF. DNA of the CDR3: TGTGCCAGCAGTTCCGGTGGGGCAGGGAACACCGGGGAGCTGTTTTTT.

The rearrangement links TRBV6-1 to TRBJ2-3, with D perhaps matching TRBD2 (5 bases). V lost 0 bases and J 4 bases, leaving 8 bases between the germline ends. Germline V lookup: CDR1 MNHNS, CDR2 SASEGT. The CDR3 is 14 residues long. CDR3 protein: CASSEAGSADTQYF. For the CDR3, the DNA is TGTGCCAGCAGTGAAGCAGGGAGCGCAGATACGCAGTATTTT.

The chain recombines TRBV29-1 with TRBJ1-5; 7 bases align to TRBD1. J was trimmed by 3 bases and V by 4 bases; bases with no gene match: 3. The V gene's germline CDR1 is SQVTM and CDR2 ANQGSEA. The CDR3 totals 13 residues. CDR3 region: CSVGDRANQPQHF. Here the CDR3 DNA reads TGCAGCGTTGGAGACAGGGCCAATCAGCCCCAGCATTTT.

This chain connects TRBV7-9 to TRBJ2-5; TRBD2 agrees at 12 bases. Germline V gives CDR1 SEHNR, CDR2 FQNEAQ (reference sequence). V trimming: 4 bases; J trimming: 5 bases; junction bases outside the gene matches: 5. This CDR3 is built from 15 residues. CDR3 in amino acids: CASSYLAGGVETQYF. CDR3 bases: TGTGCCAGCAGCTATCTAGCGGGAGGGGTTGAGACCCAGTACTTC. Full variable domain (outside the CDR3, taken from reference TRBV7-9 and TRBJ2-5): DTGVSQNPRHKITKRGQNVTFRCDPISEHNRLYWYRQTLGQGPEFLTYFQNEAQLEKSRLLSDRFSAERPKGSFSTLEIQRTEQGDSAMYLCASSYLAGGVETQYFGPGTRLLVL.

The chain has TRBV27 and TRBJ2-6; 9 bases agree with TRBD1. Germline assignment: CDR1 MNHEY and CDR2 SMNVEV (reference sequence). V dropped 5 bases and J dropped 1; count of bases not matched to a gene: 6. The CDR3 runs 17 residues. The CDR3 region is CASSRDRDESGANVLTF. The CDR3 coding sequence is TGTGCCAGCAGTAGGGACAGGGACGAATCTGGGGCCAACGTCCTGACTTTC.

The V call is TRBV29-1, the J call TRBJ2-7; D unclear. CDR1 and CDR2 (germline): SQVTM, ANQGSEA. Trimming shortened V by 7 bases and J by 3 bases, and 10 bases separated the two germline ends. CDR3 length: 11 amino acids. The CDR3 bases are TGCAGCGCTGGGCTTGACTACGAGCAGTACTTC. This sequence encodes CSAGLDYEQYF.

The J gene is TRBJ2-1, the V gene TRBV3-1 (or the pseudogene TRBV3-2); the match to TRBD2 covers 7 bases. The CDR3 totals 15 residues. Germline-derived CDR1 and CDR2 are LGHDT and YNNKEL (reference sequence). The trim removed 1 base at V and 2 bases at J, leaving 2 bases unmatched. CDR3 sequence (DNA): TGTGCCAGCAGCCAAGTGACTAGCACCTACAATGAGCAGTTCTTC. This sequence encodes CASSQVTSTYNEQFF.

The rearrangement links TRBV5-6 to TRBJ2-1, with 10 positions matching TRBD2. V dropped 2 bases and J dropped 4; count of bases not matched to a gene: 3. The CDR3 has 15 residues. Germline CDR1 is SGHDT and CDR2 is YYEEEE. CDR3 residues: CASSLPSGGYNEQFF. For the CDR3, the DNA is TGTGCCAGCAGCTTACCTAGCGGGGGTTACAATGAGCAGTTCTTC.